A selection of T cell receptor beta chains follows, all from one sample in a study of shared T cell receptors in the human thymus. The table came from immunoSEQ multiplex PCR; TCRdb's copy has only in-frame clones and leaves some out. The sample lists approximately 580,000 clones; around 78% were seen once. The sample also formed part of further work on human thymus T cells.

The sequenced sample was thymocytes. These TCRs come from a boy in the first two years of life with a congenital heart defect. The CDR3 runs from the conserved cysteine through the conserved F or W. The D gene is left open where the match is weak. Where a row states a size, it is once, few, many or the class of an expanded clone; other rows omit it.

D gene	J gene	clone size	V gene	CDR3 DNA	CDR3 protein
TRBD1	TRBJ1-5	.	TRBV2	TGTGCCAGCAGTTCAAAGACAGGGGATCAGCCCCAGCATTTT	CASSSKTGDQPQHF
TRBD2	TRBJ2-1	.	TRBV5-1	TGCGCCAGCAGCTTGGATCGGGCTAGCGGGAGCTATTCCTCCTACAATGAGCAGTTCTTC	CASSLDRASGSYSSYNEQFF
TRBD1	TRBJ1-1	.	TRBV30	TGTGCCTGGACGTGCAGGGGGCACTTGAACACTGAAGCTTTCTTT	CAWTCRGHLNTEAFF
.	TRBJ1-1	.	TRBV4-3	TGCGCCAGCAGCCTCCGCAGGGGCACTGAAGCTTTCTTT	CASSLRRGTEAFF
TRBD2	TRBJ2-1	.	TRBV4-2	TGTGCCAGCAGCCATCCCGGACTAGCGGGAGGGTCCTACAATGAGCAGTTCTTC	CASSHPGLAGGSYNEQFF
TRBD1	TRBJ2-7	.	TRBV6-5	TGTGCCAGCAGTTCTGACAGGGGGAATCAGTACGAGCAGTACTTC	CASSSDRGNQYEQYF
TRBD1	TRBJ2-1	.	TRBV5-4	TGTGCCAGCAGCCGGACAGGGGACTCCTACAATGAGCAGTTCTTC	CASSRTGDSYNEQFF
TRBD1	TRBJ1-4	few	TRBV28	TGTGCCAGCGTTACGTCCGGGACAGGGTCCACTAATGAAAAACTGTTTTTT	CASVTSGTGSTNEKLFF
TRBD2	TRBJ2-1	.	TRBV4-1	TGCGCCAGCAGCCAACCTAGGGGGCGGGAGGGGGGCAATGAGCAGTTCTTC	CASSQPRGREGGNEQFF
.	TRBJ2-5	.	TRBV14	TGTGCCAGCAGGGCCCGGGGTAACGGCGAGACCCAGTACTTC	CASRARGNGETQYF
.	TRBJ1-3	.	TRBV4-3	TGCGCCAGCAGCCAAGCCGAGGCTGCTGATGGAAACACCATATATTTT	CASSQAEAADGNTIYF
.	TRBJ2-5	.	TRBV28	TGTGCCAGCAACGGACGAAGGGGGGGAGAGACCCAGTACTTC	CASNGRRGGETQYF
TRBD2	TRBJ2-7	few	TRBV7-6	TGTGCCAGCAGCTTAACTAGCGGGGCCTACGAGCAGTACTTC	CASSLTSGAYEQYF
TRBD2	TRBJ2-2	few	TRBV28	TGTGCCAGCAGCCTAGCGGTGACCGGGGAGCTGTTTTTT	CASSLAVTGELFF
.	TRBJ1-1	.	TRBV7-2	TGTGCCAGCAGCTTAGTTGAGGGTGGAGCAACCGCAGAGGCTTTCTTT	CASSLVEGGATAEAFF
.	TRBJ2-5	.	TRBV6-6	TGTGCCAGCAGCGGGGAAGAGACCCAGTACTTC	CASSGEETQYF
TRBD1	TRBJ2-5	.	TRBV13	TGTGCCAGCAGCTTAGGGGACAGGGGAACAGAGACCCAGTACTTC	CASSLGDRGTETQYF
.	TRBJ2-7	.	TRBV19	TGTGCCAGTAGATATGCGGCTAGCTGGGTCTACGAGCAGTACTTC	CASRYAASWVYEQYF
TRBD2	TRBJ2-7	.	TRBV13	TGTGCCAGCAGCTTAGGCCCAACGACTAGCGGGAGCTCCTACGAGCAGTACTTC	CASSLGPTTSGSSYEQYF
.	TRBJ1-1	.	TRBV7-2	TGTGCCAGCAGCTTAGCGCGGGGGGCGCATGCTTTCTTT	CASSLARGAHAFF
TRBD2	TRBJ2-1	.	TRBV4-2	TGTGCCAGCAGCCAAGATTCTAGTTGGGCGGGAGGCCTTTACAATGAGCAGTTCTTC	CASSQDSSWAGGLYNEQFF
.	TRBJ1-3	.	TRBV6-5	TGTGCCAGCAGTTACTCAGGGCGGGGCGGAAACACCATATATTTT	CASSYSGRGGNTIYF
.	TRBJ2-2	.	TRBV19	TGTGCCAGTAGCAGGGGAGACACCCTCCGGGCCGGGGAGCTGTTTTTT	CASSRGDTLRAGELFF
TRBD1	TRBJ2-3	few	TRBV27	TGTGCCAGCAGTCCTCAAGGGGGCCAGCCGGGCCCAGATACGCAGTATTTT	CASSPQGGQPGPDTQYF
TRBD2	TRBJ2-7	once	TRBV28	TGTGCCAGCAGTTTAGGGACTAGCGGGAGATGGGTCTACGAGCAGTACTTC	CASSLGTSGRWVYEQYF
TRBD1	TRBJ2-1	.	TRBV28	TGTGCCAGCAGAAGGACAGGGGAAAACAATGAGCAGTTCTTC	CASRRTGENNEQFF
.	TRBJ1-2	.	TRBV6-1	TGTGCCAGCAGTGACCCCCCGCGGTCTAACTATGGCTACACCTTC	CASSDPPRSNYGYTF
.	TRBJ2-3	.	TRBV21-1	TGTGCCAGCAGCTCACGTAGTTGCTTCACAGATACGCAGTATTTT	CASSSRSCFTDTQYF
TRBD2	TRBJ2-5	few	TRBV18	TGTGCCAGCTCGGGACTAGCGCCCCCGAGGACCCAGTACTTC	CASSGLAPPRTQYF
.	TRBJ2-2	.	TRBV7-9	TGTGCCAGCAGCAAAGCGGGGAACACCGGGGAGCTGTTTTTT	CASSKAGNTGELFF
TRBD2	TRBJ2-6	.	TRBV30	TGTGCCTGGAGTTGGGGGGGGGCTGGGGCCAACGTCCTGACTTTC	CAWSWGGAGANVLTF
TRBD1	TRBJ2-4	.	TRBV28	TGTGCCAGCAGCACGGGACAGGGCGGCAAAAACATTCAGTACTTC	CASSTGQGGKNIQYF
.	TRBJ2-3	.	TRBV9	TGTGCCAGCAGCGTGGGTAGAGAGCGGCGCACAGATACGCAGTATTTT	CASSVGRERRTDTQYF
.	TRBJ2-5	.	TRBV7-2	TGTGCCAGCAGCTTAGGGATCTTTGGGACGCGGGAAAAAGAGACCCAGTACTTC	CASSLGIFGTREKETQYF
TRBD1	TRBJ1-5	.	TRBV18	TGTGCCAGCTCACCGGGACAGGGAAATCAGCCCCAGCATTTT	CASSPGQGNQPQHF
TRBD2	TRBJ2-1	.	TRBV4-2	TGTGCCAGCAGCCCGGGACTAGCGGGAGTCGTCTACAATGAGCAGTTCTTC	CASSPGLAGVVYNEQFF
TRBD1	TRBJ2-7	.	TRBV28	TGTGCCAGCGGGGGACAGTACGTGCAGTACTTC	CASGGQYVQYF
.	TRBJ1-3	few	TRBV4-3	TGCGCCAGCAGCCCCCGTCGAGGGTCCTCTGGAAACACCATATATTTT	CASSPRRGSSGNTIYF
.	TRBJ2-2	few	TRBV7-3	TGTGCCAGCAGCTTATTCGGGGGGAACACCGGGGAGCTGTTTTTT	CASSLFGGNTGELFF
.	TRBJ2-2	few	TRBV6-5	TGTGCCAGCAGTTTCGGGACAACCCCCGGGGAGCTGTTTTTT	CASSFGTTPGELFF
.	TRBJ1-5	.	TRBV4-1	TGCGCCAGCAGCCAAGTCGGAGGTTGCCCACACAATCAGCCCCAGCATTTT	CASSQVGGCPHNQPQHF
TRBD1	TRBJ2-5	.	TRBV11-2	TGTGCCAGCAGAACCTGGTATATGGCAGGGGGTCGCCCAGGGACCCAGTACTTC	CASRTWYMAGGRPGTQYF
.	TRBJ1-3	few	TRBV2	TGTGCCAGCAGTGAATCAGGGCAGGCAAGCTCTGGAAACACCATATATTTT	CASSESGQASSGNTIYF
TRBD2	TRBJ2-1	.	TRBV5-6	TGTGCCAGCAGCAGGACTAGCGAGAGGGGGCTCAATGAGCAGTTCTTC	CASSRTSERGLNEQFF
.	TRBJ2-5	.	TRBV6-5	TGTGCCAGCAGTTACTCGGAGGGGCCGGATCGGGAGACCCAGTACTTC	CASSYSEGPDRETQYF
.	TRBJ1-1	.	TRBV30	TGTGCTTGGCACCAGGCAGGGGCGGACACTGAAGCTTTCTTT	CAWHQAGADTEAFF
.	TRBJ2-1	.	TRBV14	TGTGCCAGCAGCCCCCACCGGCGGGGTGCAAGTGACAATGAGCAGTTCTTC	CASSPHRRGASDNEQFF
.	TRBJ1-3	.	TRBV4-3	TGCGCCAGCAGCCAACTACTACGAACTGATTGGAGCTCTGGAAACACCATATATTTT	CASSQLLRTDWSSGNTIYF
TRBD1	TRBJ2-3	.	TRBV27	TGTGCCAGCAGTCCCCCGGACAGGGAGAGCACAGATACGCAGTATTTT	CASSPPDRESTDTQYF
TRBD2	TRBJ2-7	.	TRBV6-4	TGTGCCAGAGAGGGGACTAGCGGGTGCTACGAGCAGTACTTC	CAREGTSGCYEQYF
.	TRBJ2-3	few	TRBV2	TGTGCCAGCAGTGGCTTCTTCGGAGATACGCAGTATTTT	CASSGFFGDTQYF
TRBD2	TRBJ2-1	.	TRBV27	TGTGCCAGCACCTATCCTTGGCGGGAGGTGAGGTACAATGAGCAGTTCTTC	CASTYPWREVRYNEQFF
.	TRBJ1-1	few	TRBV19	TGTGCCAGTAGTATCCGGTTGAACACTGAAGCTTTCTTT	CASSIRLNTEAFF
.	TRBJ1-2	.	TRBV19	TGTGCCAGTAGTATAGGGAAGGGGAGGTGGAACTATGGCTACACCTTC	CASSIGKGRWNYGYTF